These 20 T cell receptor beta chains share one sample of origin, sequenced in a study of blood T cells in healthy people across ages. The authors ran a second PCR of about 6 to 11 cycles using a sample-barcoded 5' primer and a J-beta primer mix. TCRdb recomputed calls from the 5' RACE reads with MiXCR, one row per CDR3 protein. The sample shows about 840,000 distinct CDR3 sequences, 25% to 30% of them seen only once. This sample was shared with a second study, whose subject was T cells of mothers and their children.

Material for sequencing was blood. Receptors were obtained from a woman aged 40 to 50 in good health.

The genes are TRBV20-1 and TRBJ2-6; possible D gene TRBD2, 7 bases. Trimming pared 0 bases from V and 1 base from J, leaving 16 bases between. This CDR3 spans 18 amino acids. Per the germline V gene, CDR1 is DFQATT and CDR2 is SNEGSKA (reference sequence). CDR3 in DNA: TGCAGTGCTAGAGATGGGGGGGGGGCCCGATCTGGGGCCAACGTCCTGACTTTC. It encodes CSARDGGGARSGANVLTF.

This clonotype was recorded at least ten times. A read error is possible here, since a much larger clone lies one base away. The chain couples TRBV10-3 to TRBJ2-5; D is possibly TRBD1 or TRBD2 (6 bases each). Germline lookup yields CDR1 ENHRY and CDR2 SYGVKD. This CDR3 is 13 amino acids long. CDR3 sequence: CAVSEGGGETQYF. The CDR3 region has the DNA TGTGCCGTCAGTGAAGGAGGGGGGGAGACCCAGTACTTC.

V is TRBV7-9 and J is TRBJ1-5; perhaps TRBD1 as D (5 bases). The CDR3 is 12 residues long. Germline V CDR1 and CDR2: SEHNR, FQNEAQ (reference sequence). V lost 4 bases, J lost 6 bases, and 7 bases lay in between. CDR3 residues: CASSSGLQPQHF. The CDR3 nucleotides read TGTGCCAGCAGCTCGGGGCTTCAGCCCCAGCATTTT.

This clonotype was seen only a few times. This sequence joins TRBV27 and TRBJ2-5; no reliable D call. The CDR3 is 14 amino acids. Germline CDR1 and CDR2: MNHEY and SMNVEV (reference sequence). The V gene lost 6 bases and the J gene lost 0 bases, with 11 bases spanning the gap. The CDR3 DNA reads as TGTGCCAGCAGCACCCAACCTAACCAAGAGACCCAGTACTTC. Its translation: CASSTQPNQETQYF.

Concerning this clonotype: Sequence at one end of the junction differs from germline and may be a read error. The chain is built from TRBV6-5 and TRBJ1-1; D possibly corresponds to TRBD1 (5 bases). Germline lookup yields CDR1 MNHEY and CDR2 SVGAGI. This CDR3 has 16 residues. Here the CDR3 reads CGSSYRRDWVNTEAFF. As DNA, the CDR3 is TGTGGCAGCAGTTACCGCAGGGACTGGGTAAACACTGAAGCTTTCTTT.

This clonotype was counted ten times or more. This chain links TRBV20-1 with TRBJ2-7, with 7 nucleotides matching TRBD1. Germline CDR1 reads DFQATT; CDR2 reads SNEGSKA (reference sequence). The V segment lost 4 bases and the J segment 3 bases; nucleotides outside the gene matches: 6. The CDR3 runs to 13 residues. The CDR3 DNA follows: TGCAGTGCTATCTGGACAGGAGGCTACGAGCAGTACTTC. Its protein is CSAIWTGGYEQYF.

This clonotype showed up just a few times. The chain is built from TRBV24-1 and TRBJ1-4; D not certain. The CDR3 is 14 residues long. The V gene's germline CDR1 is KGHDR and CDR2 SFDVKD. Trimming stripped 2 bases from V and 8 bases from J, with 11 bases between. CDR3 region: CATSDWGSGEKLFF. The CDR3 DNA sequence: TGTGCCACCAGTGATTGGGGTAGTGGCGAAAAACTGTTTTTT.

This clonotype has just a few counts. CDR3 coding DNA: TGTGCCAGCAGCCCCCTTCGGACTAGCGTGTCCTACGAGCAGTACTTC. Its protein is CASSPLRTSVSYEQYF. V usage is TRBV3-1 and J usage is TRBJ2-7; TRBD2 matches 9 bases. The CDR3 consists of 16 residues. Germline V CDR1 and CDR2: LGHDT, YNNKEL (reference sequence). V lost 4 bases to trimming and J lost 1 base; unmatched junction nucleotides: 8.

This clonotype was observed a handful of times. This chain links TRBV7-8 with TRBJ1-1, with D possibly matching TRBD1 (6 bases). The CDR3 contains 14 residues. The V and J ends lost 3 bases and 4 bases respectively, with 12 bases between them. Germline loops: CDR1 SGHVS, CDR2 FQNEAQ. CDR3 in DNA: TGTGCCAGCAGCTTTAACAGGGTGAGCACTGAAGCTTTCTTT. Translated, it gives CASSFNRVSTEAFF.

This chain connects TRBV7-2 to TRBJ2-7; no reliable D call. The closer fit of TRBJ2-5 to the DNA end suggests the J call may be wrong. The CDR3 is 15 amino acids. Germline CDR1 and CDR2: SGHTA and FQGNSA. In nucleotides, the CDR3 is TGTGCCAGCAGTCCCGCTCCGGGCCTTCGGGAGACCCAGTACTTC. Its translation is CASSPAPGLRETQYF.

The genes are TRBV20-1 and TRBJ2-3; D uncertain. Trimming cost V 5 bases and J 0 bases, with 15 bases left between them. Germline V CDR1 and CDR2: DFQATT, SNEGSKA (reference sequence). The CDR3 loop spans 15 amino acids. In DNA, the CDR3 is TGCAGTGCTCCTCCGCGAGCATCTAGCACAGATACGCAGTATTTT. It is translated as CSAPPRASSTDTQYF.

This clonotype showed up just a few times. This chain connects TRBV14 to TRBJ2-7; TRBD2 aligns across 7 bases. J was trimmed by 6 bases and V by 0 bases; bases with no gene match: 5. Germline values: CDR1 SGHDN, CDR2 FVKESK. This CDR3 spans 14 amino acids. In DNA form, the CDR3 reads TGTGCCAGCAGCCAAGAGACACCGGGGGGCGAGCAGTACTTC. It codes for CASSQETPGGEQYF.

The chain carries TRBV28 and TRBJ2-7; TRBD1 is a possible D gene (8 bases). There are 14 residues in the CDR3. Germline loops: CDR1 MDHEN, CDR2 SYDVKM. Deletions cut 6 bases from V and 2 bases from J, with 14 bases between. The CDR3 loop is CASRSTGGAYEQYF. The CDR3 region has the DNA TGTGCCAGCAGATCTACAGGGGGGGCCTACGAGCAGTACTTC. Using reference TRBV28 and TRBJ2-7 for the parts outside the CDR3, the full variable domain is DVKVTQSSRYLVKRTGEKVFLECVQDMDHENMFWYRQDPGLGLRLIYFSYDVKMKEKGDIPEGYSVSREKKERFSLILESASTNQTSMYLCASRSTGGAYEQYFGPGTRLTVT.

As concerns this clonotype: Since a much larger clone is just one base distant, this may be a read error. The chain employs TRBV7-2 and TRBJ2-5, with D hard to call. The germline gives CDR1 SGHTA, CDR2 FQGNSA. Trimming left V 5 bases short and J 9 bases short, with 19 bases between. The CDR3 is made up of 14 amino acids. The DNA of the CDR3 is TGTGCCAGCAGCCCAGGCAGTGGTAGTTGGGCCCAGTACTTC. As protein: CASSPGSGSWAQYF.

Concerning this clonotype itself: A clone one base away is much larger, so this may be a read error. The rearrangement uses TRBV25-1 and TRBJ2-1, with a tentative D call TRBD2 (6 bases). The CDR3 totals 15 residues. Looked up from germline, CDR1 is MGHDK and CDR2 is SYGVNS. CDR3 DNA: TGTGTCAGCATAGGAGGGACCCCCCCCTACAATGAGCAGTTCTTC. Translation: CVSIGGTPPYNEQFF.

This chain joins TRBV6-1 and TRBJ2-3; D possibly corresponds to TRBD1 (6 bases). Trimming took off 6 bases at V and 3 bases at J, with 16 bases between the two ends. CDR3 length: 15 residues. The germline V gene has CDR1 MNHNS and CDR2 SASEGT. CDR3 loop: CASSGQNAPTDTQYF. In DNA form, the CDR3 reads TGTGCCAGCAGCGGACAGAACGCCCCGACAGATACGCAGTATTTT.

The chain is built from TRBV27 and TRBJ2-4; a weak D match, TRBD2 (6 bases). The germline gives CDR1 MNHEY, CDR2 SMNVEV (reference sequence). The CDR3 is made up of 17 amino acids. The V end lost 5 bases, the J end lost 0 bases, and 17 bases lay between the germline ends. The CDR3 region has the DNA TGTGCCAGCAGTACCCGGGACGGACTATTAGCCAAAAACATTCAGTACTTC. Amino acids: CASSTRDGLLAKNIQYF.

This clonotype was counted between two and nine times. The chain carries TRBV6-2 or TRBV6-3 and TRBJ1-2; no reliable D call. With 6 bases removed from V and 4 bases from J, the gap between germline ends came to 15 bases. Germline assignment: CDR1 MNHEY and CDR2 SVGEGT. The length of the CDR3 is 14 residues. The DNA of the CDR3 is TGTGCCAGCAGGAGGTCCTCAACCCCCTATGGCTACACCTTC. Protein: CASRRSSTPYGYTF.

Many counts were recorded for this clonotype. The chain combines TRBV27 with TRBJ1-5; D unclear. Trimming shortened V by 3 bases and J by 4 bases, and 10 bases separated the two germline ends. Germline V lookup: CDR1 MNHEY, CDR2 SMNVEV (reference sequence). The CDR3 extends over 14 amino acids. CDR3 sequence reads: CASSFSVGNQPQHF. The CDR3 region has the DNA TGTGCCAGCAGTTTTTCGGTCGGGAATCAGCCCCAGCATTTT.

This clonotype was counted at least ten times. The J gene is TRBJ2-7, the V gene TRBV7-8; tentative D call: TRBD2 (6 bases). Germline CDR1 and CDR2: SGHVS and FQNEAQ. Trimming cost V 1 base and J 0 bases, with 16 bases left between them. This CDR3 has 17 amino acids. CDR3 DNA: TGTGCCAGCAGCTTAGAGTCTGGCGGGGAGCTCTCCTACGAGCAGTACTTC. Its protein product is CASSLESGGELSYEQYF.